This is a list of T cell receptor beta chains from one sample in a study of CD8 T cells in ankylosing spondylitis. From the 5' RACE reads, TCRdb called clonotypes with MiXCR, one entry per CDR3 protein. The table lists around 340,000 distinct CDR3 sequences, roughly 14% of them singletons. Sequencing was performed on blood, either unsorted or a sorted T cell fraction (not recorded which). The receptor set was obtained from a male donor with ankylosing spondylitis or in good health (not recorded which). Both conserved end residues are part of each CDR3. D genes are given only for firm matches. The size entry is marked missing in some rows and otherwise reads once, few, many or a size class.

j_call | clone_size | d_call | v_call | cdr3_aa | cdr3_nt
TRBJ2-1 | few | NA | TRBV11-2 | CASSLGWIPPRNEQFF | TGTGCCAGCAGCTTAGGGTGGATACCCCCCCGCAATGAGCAGTTCTTC
TRBJ2-2 | NA | NA | TRBV5-1 | CASKWGMNTGELFF | TGCGCCAGCAAATGGGGGATGAACACCGGGGAGCTGTTTTTT
TRBJ2-4 | NA | NA | TRBV28 | CASNNPGNIQYF | TGTGCCAGCAACAACCCCGGAAACATTCAGTACTTC
TRBJ1-1 | many | NA | TRBV10-3 | CAVGGNTEAFF | TGTGCCGTGGGGGGAAACACTGAAGCTTTCTTT
TRBJ1-1 | many | TRBD1 | TRBV6-1 | CASSPDRGGWNTEAFF | TGTGCCAGCAGCCCAGACAGGGGAGGGTGGAACACTGAAGCTTTCTTT
TRBJ2-3 | few | TRBD2 | TRBV4-2 | CASSQDRAGGASTDTQYF | TGTGCCAGCAGCCAAGATAGGGCGGGGGGCGCTAGCACAGATACGCAGTATTTT
TRBJ2-1 | NA | TRBD2 | TRBV5-1 | CASRLASYNEQFF | TGCGCCAGCAGACTAGCGTCCTACAATGAGCAGTTCTTC
TRBJ1-2 | NA | TRBD1 | TRBV29-1 | CSVTAGTGGTYGYTF | TGCAGCGTGACCGCCGGGACAGGGGGAACCTATGGCTACACCTTC
TRBJ2-7 | many | NA | TRBV29-1 | CSVEDPGTFWQYF | TGCAGCGTTGAAGATCCGGGGACCTTCTGGCAGTACTTC
TRBJ1-2 | few | NA | TRBV5-1 | CATSIGPAFGYTF | TGCGCCACCTCCATTGGGCCCGCCTTTGGCTACACCTTC
TRBJ1-1 | few | NA | TRBV29-1 | CSVLPVGEAFF | TGCAGCGTCCTCCCAGTCGGAGAAGCTTTCTTT
TRBJ2-5 | many | TRBD2 | TRBV20-1 | CSAMMSGLWGGETQYF | TGCAGTGCTATGATGAGCGGGCTTTGGGGAGGGGAGACCCAGTACTTC
TRBJ2-2 | NA | TRBD2 | TRBV19 | CASSISGVAGELFF | TGTGCCAGTAGTATTAGCGGGGTGGCCGGGGAGCTGTTTTTT
TRBJ2-3 | NA | NA | TRBV19 | CASTTTDTQYF | TGTGCCAGTACGACGACAGATACGCAGTATTTT
TRBJ2-5 | few | NA | TRBV14 | CASSQDAIQETQYF | TGTGCCAGCAGCCAAGACGCGATCCAAGAGACCCAGTACTTC
TRBJ2-7 | few | TRBD1 | TRBV12-3/TRBV12-4 | CASSPPNRRGYEQYF | TGTGCCAGCAGTCCCCCCAACCGCAGGGGGTATGAGCAGTACTTC
TRBJ2-1 | NA | TRBD2 | TRBV20-1 | CSARKASGRDSYNEQFF | TGCAGTGCTAGAAAAGCTAGCGGGAGGGACTCCTACAATGAGCAGTTCTTC
TRBJ2-1 | few | NA | TRBV7-2 | CASSSDRRPSYNEQFF | TGTGCCAGCAGCTCGGACCGCCGACCGTCCTACAATGAGCAGTTCTTC
TRBJ2-2 | NA | TRBD2 | TRBV11-2 | CASSPRLAGGPLNTGELFF | TGTGCCAGCAGCCCCCGACTAGCGGGGGGGCCTTTAAACACCGGGGAGCTGTTTTTT
TRBJ1-1 | many | TRBD1 | TRBV7-9 | CASSPSGQGAEAFF | TGTGCCAGCAGCCCATCCGGACAGGGCGCTGAAGCTTTCTTT
TRBJ2-5 | few | TRBD1 | TRBV25-1 | CASSEPGGRGETQYF | TGTGCCAGCAGTGAACCAGGGGGCAGGGGAGAGACCCAGTACTTC
TRBJ1-2 | NA | NA | TRBV7-8 | CASSLEAPPAAGNYGYTF | TGTGCCAGCAGCTTAGAGGCCCCACCGGCTGCGGGTAACTATGGCTACACCTTC
TRBJ2-3 | NA | TRBD2 | TRBV20-1 | CSASGGGVDTQYF | TGCAGTGCTAGTGGGGGAGGGGTGGATACGCAGTATTTT
TRBJ1-2 | NA | NA | TRBV9 | CASTPGWGSSGYTF | TGTGCCAGCACCCCAGGTTGGGGAAGCTCTGGCTACACCTTC
TRBJ2-7 | NA | NA | TRBV9 | CASSVAEATFYEQYF | TGTGCCAGCAGCGTAGCAGAGGCCACTTTTTACGAGCAGTACTTC
TRBJ2-3 | NA | NA | TRBV20-1 | CGSSGQPSTDTQYF | TGCGGGTCGTCGGGGCAGCCGAGCACAGATACGCAGTATTTT
TRBJ2-4 | NA | TRBD2 | TRBV6-2/TRBV6-3 | CASSPLRGAGGSLAKNIQYF | TGTGCCAGCAGCCCCCTTCGAGGAGCGGGAGGCTCCCTAGCCAAAAACATTCAGTACTTC